Detailed here is one T cell receptor beta chain. This CDR3 is built from 15 residues. The germline CDR1 and CDR2 sequences are SGDLS and YYNGEE. V shed 0 bases and J shed 6 bases, with 16 bases lying between them. The PCR had 60 Vbeta and 13 Jbeta primers. Generated by immunoSEQ multiplex PCR, the TCRdb table keeps only in-frame clones and is missing some. This sample's table reports around 100,000 clones. This entry comes from a study of cytomegalovirus exposure and HLA in healthy donors. The sample taken for sequencing was PBMCs. The TCR was taken from a man in his forties in good health and CMV-seronegative. V usage is TRBV9 and J usage is TRBJ2-7, with D possibly TRBD2 on 7 matching bases. The CDR3 DNA reads as TGTGCCAGCAGCGTAGCGGCGGGGGCACCTCCCGAGCAGTACTTC. As protein: CASSVAAGAPPEQYF.